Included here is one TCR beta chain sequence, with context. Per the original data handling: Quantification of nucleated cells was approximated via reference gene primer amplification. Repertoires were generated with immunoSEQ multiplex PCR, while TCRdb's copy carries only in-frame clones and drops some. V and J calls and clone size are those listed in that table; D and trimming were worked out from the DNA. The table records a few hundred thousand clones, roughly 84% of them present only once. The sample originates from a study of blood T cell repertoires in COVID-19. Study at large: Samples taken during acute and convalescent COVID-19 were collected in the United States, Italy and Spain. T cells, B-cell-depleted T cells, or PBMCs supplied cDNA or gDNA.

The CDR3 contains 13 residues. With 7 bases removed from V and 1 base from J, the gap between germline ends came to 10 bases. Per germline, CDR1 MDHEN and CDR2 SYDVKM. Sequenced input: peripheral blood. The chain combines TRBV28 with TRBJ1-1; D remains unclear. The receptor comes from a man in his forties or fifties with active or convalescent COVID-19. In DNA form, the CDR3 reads TGTGCCAGCATGACCCCGGGGAACACTGAAGCTTTCTTT. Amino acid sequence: CASMTPGNTEAFF.